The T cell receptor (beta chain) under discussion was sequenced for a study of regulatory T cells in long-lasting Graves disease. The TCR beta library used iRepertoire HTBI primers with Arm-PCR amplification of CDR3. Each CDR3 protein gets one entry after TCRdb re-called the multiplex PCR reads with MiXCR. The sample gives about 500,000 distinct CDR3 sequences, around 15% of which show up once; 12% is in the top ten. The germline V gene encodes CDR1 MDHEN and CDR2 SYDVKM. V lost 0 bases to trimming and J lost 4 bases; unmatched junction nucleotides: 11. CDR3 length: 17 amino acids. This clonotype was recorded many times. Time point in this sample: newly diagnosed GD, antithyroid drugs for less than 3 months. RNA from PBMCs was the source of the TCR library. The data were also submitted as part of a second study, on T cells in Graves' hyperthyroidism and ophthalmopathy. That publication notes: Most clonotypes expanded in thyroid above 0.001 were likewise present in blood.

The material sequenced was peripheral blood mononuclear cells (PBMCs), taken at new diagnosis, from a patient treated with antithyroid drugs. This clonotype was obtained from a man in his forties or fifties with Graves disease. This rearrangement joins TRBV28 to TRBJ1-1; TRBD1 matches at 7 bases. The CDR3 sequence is CASSLWGRGGGGTEAFF. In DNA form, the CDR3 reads TGTGCCAGCAGTTTATGGGGCCGAGGGGGCGGAGGCACTGAAGCTTTCTTT.